These T cell receptor beta chains were read from a single sample in a study of CD8+ T cells in alopecia areata. Profiling relied on immunoSEQ multiplex PCR, and the TCRdb table lists in-frame clones only, not all of them. Of roughly 220,000 clones listed, over 60% were seen once; the top ten hold 0.95% to 1.5%. Specimen: CD4+ T cells sorted from blood, collected at week 44, from a patient treated with tofacitinib. Source of these receptors: a human donor with alopecia areata. Each CDR3 is given with its conserved first and last residue. Fields, in order: D gene, clone size, J gene, V gene, CDR3 DNA, CDR3 protein. D genes are given only for firm matches. Part of the rows lack a size; the others show once, few, many or a class for expanded clones.

D gene: .; clone size: .; J gene: TRBJ1-1; V gene: TRBV29-1; CDR3 DNA: TGCAGCGTTGAGAGGGTAGCTGAAGCTTTCTTT; CDR3 protein: CSVERVAEAFF
D gene: .; clone size: once; J gene: TRBJ1-6; V gene: TRBV2; CDR3 DNA: TGTGCCAGCAGTGAAGGCGGGGGACACTATAATTCACCCCTCCACTTT; CDR3 protein: CASSEGGGHYNSPLHF
D gene: .; clone size: .; J gene: TRBJ1-2; V gene: TRBV19; CDR3 DNA: TGTGCCAGTAGCCATCAGGATTCTAACTATGGCTACACCTTC; CDR3 protein: CASSHQDSNYGYTF
D gene: .; clone size: .; J gene: TRBJ1-6; V gene: TRBV5-1; CDR3 DNA: TGTGCCAGCAGCTTGGAGACGGCTAATTCACCCCTCCACTTT; CDR3 protein: CASSLETANSPLHF
D gene: .; clone size: few; J gene: TRBJ1-2; V gene: TRBV10-3; CDR3 DNA: TGTGCCATCAGTGAAGGAGATAACTATGGCTACACCTTC; CDR3 protein: CAISEGDNYGYTF
D gene: .; clone size: .; J gene: TRBJ2-5; V gene: TRBV29-1; CDR3 DNA: TGCAGCGTTAAGGGGGTGTTAGGAGAGACCCAGTACTTC; CDR3 protein: CSVKGVLGETQYF
D gene: .; clone size: .; J gene: TRBJ2-3; V gene: TRBV10-3; CDR3 DNA: TGTGCCATCAGTGACCCCCGGACAGCGGGGGATACGCAGTATTTT; CDR3 protein: CAISDPRTAGDTQYF
D gene: TRBD1; clone size: .; J gene: TRBJ2-7; V gene: TRBV27; CDR3 DNA: TGTGCCAGCAGTGCGACAGGGTACGAGCAGTACTTC; CDR3 protein: CASSATGYEQYF
D gene: .; clone size: .; J gene: TRBJ2-1; V gene: TRBV2; CDR3 DNA: TGTGCCAGACGGAGGGGGTCCTTAGATGAGCAGTTCTTC; CDR3 protein: CARRRGSLDEQFF
D gene: .; clone size: .; J gene: TRBJ2-3; V gene: TRBV18; CDR3 DNA: TGTGCCAGCTCACCACAACAGGGCCACACAGATACGCAGTATTTT; CDR3 protein: CASSPQQGHTDTQYF
D gene: TRBD1; clone size: .; J gene: TRBJ2-6; V gene: TRBV7-2; CDR3 DNA: TGTGCCAGCAGGACCTTTACAGGGGGCGAGGGGGCCAACGTCCTGACTTTC; CDR3 protein: CASRTFTGGEGANVLTF
D gene: TRBD1; clone size: few; J gene: TRBJ1-2; V gene: TRBV11-2; CDR3 DNA: TGTGCCAGCAGCTTAGCACAGGGGGCAGAGGGCTACACCTTC; CDR3 protein: CASSLAQGAEGYTF
D gene: .; clone size: .; J gene: TRBJ2-7; V gene: TRBV4-3; CDR3 DNA: TGCGCCAGCAGCCAAGACAGGTCAGCCTACGAGCAGTACTTC; CDR3 protein: CASSQDRSAYEQYF
D gene: .; clone size: .; J gene: TRBJ2-3; V gene: TRBV19; CDR3 DNA: TGTGCCAGTAGCGGGGGCAGGACAGATACGCAGTATTTT; CDR3 protein: CASSGGRTDTQYF
D gene: TRBD1; clone size: .; J gene: TRBJ1-1; V gene: TRBV4-3; CDR3 DNA: TGCGCCAGCAGCCAGATGGGACAGAGGAACACTGAAGCTTTCTTT; CDR3 protein: CASSQMGQRNTEAFF
D gene: .; clone size: .; J gene: TRBJ1-2; V gene: TRBV29-1; CDR3 DNA: TGCAGCGTTGAAGGTCTTATGGGTAACTATGGCTACACCTTC; CDR3 protein: CSVEGLMGNYGYTF
D gene: .; clone size: once; J gene: TRBJ1-2; V gene: TRBV5-4; CDR3 DNA: TGTGCCAGCAGCATAGGGGAGAATAGGGTCCATGGCTACACCTTC; CDR3 protein: CASSIGENRVHGYTF